A selection of T cell receptor beta chains follows, all from one sample in a study of technical replicates of blood from a handful of donors. This table comes from immunoSEQ multiplex PCR, and its TCRdb copy is limited to in-frame clones, with some not included. Of 50,000 to 70,000 clones in the sample, approximately 94% were seen once. The sample consisted of PBMCs. The receptor set was obtained from a human donor in good health. Some clones in this sample may be carry-over from other donors' samples. Each CDR3 is given with its conserved first and last residue. D genes are given only for firm matches. Expanded clones get a size class; other rows say once, few or many, or leave the size out.

>TRBV5-3|.|TRBD1|TRBJ2-7
TGTGCCAGAAGCCCCGTCGGGGGGGACAGGGGGCGAGACGAGCAGTACTTC
CARSPVGGDRGRDEQYF
>TRBV6-5|.|.|TRBJ1-1
TGTGCCAGCAGTTACACGCCCGGGAGCAGTACTGAAGCTTTCTTT
CASSYTPGSSTEAFF
>TRBV2|.|.|TRBJ1-3
TGTGCCAGCACCACGGGGGGGGGTATCCGAAACACCATATATTTT
CASTTGGGIRNTIYF
>TRBV11-2|.|.|TRBJ2-7
TGTGCCAGCAGCGCCACAGGTTACTCCTACGAGCAGTACTTC
CASSATGYSYEQYF
>TRBV2|.|TRBD2|TRBJ2-2
TGTGCCAGTCGCGTGAGGGCGGGAGTCGTTGTCGGGGAGCTGTTTTTT
CASRVRAGVVVGELFF
>TRBV5-1|.|TRBD1|TRBJ2-7
TGCGCCAGCAACCCGGGACAGTACTCCTACGAGCAGTACTTC
CASNPGQYSYEQYF
>TRBV6-1|once|TRBD2|TRBJ2-1
TGTGCCATCCAACTTAAGCGGGGGCGGAATGAGCAGTTCTTC
CAIQLKRGRNEQFF
>TRBV9|.|.|TRBJ2-1
TGTGCCAGCAGCGCCCCGGGACTTCCCCTGCCCTATGAGCAGTTCTTC
CASSAPGLPLPYEQFF
>TRBV5-1|once|.|TRBJ1-1
TGCGCCAGCAGCTCCGGGATATATGAGAACACTGAAGCTTTCTTT
CASSSGIYENTEAFF
>TRBV7-2|.|TRBD1|TRBJ2-2
TGTGCCAGCAGCTACCCGACAGGGCCGGCCACCGGGGAGCTGTTTTTT
CASSYPTGPATGELFF
>TRBV4-3|.|.|TRBJ2-7
TGCGCCAGCAGCCAGATGGTCGGCGGAAACTACGAGCAGTACTTC
CASSQMVGGNYEQYF
>TRBV7-2|.|.|TRBJ2-6
TGTGCCAGCAGCTTAGTACGTGCGTCCAACGTCCTGACTTTC
CASSLVRASNVLTF
>TRBV6-1|.|.|TRBJ2-7
TGTGCCAGCAAGGACGGAGGCTACGAGCAGTACTTC
CASKDGGYEQYF
>TRBV9|once|.|TRBJ1-2
TGTGCCAGCAGCCTCCAGGGGTATGGCTACACCTTC
CASSLQGYGYTF